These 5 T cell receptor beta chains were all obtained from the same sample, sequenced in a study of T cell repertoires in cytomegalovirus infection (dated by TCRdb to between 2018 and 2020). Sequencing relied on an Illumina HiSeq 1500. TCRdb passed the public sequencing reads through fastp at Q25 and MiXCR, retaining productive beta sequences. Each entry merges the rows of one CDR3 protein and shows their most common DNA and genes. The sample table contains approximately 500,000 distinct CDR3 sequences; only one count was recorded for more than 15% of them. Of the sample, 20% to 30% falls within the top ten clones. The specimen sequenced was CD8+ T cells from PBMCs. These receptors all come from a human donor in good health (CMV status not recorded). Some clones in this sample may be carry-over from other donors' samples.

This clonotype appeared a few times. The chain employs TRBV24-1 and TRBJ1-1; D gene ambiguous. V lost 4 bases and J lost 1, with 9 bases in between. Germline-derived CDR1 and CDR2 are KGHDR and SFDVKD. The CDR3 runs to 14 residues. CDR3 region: CATSDPTRNTEAFF. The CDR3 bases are TGTGCCACCAGTGACCCTACAAGGAACACTGAAGCTTTCTTT.

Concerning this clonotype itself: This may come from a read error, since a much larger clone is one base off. The CDR3 sequence is CASSLAEGGREKLFF. In DNA form, the CDR3 reads TGTGCCAGCAGCTTAGCCGAGGGAGGTAGAGAAAAACTGTTTTTT. The rearrangement links TRBV7-6 to TRBJ1-4; no firm D call. The CDR3 has 15 residues. Germline values: CDR1 SGHVS, CDR2 FNYEAQ. Trimming removed 0 bases at V and 8 bases at J, with 13 bases between.

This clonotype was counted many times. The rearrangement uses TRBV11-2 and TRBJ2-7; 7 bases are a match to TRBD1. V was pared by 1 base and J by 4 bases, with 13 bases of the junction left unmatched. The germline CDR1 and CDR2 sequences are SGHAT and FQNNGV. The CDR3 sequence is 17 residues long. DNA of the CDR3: TGTGCCAGCAGCTTAGTTTCTCCCCCGACAGGGAAGTACGAGCAGTACTTC. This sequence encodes CASSLVSPPTGKYEQYF.

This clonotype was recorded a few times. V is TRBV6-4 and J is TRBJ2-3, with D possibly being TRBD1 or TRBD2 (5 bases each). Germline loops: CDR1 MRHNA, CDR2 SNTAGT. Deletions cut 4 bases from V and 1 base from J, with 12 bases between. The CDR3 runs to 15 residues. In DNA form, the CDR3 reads TGTGCCAGCAGTGTAGCCCCGGGGCGCACAGATACGCAGTATTTT. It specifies CASSVAPGRTDTQYF.

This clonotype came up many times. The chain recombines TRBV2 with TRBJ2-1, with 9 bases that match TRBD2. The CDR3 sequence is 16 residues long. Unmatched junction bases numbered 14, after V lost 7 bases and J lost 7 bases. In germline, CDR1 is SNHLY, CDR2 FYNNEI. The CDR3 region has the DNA TGTGCCAGCAATCTTCTAGCGGGGCCATTAGAAAATGAGCAGTTCTTC. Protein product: CASNLLAGPLENEQFF.